The clone carrying this T cell receptor beta chain showed up just a few times. No antigen is known for it. Possible read error: a much larger clone is one base away. TCRdb redid the calling of the multiplex PCR reads with MiXCR, one entry per CDR3 protein. The sample has over 250,000 distinct CDR3 sequences; 30% to 35% are singletons. The data were taken from a study of breast tumors, draining lymph nodes, adjacent tissues. General study findings and limits: Tumors had less TCR diversity than lymph nodes, more than nontumor tissue.

Samples came from axillary lymph nodes draining the breast cancer. The CDR3 covers 14 residues. In germline, CDR1 is DFQATT, CDR2 SNEGSKA (reference sequence). Sequencing was carried out using axillary lymph node tissue. This chain joins TRBV20-1 and TRBJ2-7, with D tentatively TRBD1 (6 bases). This receptor was identified in a female donor with breast cancer. Some clones in this sample may be carry-over from other donors' samples. The CDR3 DNA follows: TGCAGTGCTAGAGGAGACAGGAGGTCCTCCGAGCAGTACTTC. The encoded protein is CSARGDRRSSEQYF.